This record looks at one TCR beta chain sequence and its context. Its antigen remains unidentified. This entry is derived from a study of vaccination effects on CD4 cells after COVID-19. After roughly 11 days in culture, the CD4+ T cells were isolated. Germline CDR1 reads LGHDT; CDR2 reads YNNKEL (reference sequence). Trimming left V 0 bases short and J 3 bases short, with 24 bases between. The CDR3 covers 20 residues. The data were produced by immunoSEQ multiplex PCR, yet TCRdb's version contains in-frame clones alone and is incomplete. Of 45,000 to 60,000 clones listed, 76% are singletons. V and J are TRBV3-1 (or the pseudogene TRBV3-2) and TRBJ2-1; perhaps D is TRBD1 or TRBD2 (5 bases each). The clonotype originates from a human donor who had a prior SARS-CoV-2 infection. This material consisted of CD4+ T cells from PBMCs cultured without peptide, taken before COVID-19 vaccination. The CDR3 sequence is CASSQDRFLWGTSNYNEQFF. CDR3 coding DNA: TGTGCCAGCAGCCAAGATCGATTCTTATGGGGGACCTCTAACTACAATGAGCAGTTCTTC.